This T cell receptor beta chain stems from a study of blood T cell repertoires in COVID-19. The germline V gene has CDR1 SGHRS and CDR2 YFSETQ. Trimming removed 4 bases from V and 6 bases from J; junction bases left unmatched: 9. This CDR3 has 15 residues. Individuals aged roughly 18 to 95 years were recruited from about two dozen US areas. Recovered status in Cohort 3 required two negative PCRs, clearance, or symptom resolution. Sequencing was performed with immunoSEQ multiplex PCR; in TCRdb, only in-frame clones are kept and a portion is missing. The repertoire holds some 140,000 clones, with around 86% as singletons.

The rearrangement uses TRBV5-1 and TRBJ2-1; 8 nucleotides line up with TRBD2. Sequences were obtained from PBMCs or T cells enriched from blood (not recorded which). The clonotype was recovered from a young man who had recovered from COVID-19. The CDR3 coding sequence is TGCGCCAGCAGCGCGTCCGGGACTAGGGGCAATGAGCAGTTCTTC. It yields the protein CASSASGTRGNEQFF.